The 24 T cell receptor beta chains presented below share a single source sample, sequenced in a study of blood T cell repertoires in COVID-19. Sequencing used immunoSEQ multiplex PCR; TCRdb keeps in-frame clones, though not all of them. The sample comprises under 140,000 clones, roughly four fifths of which are singletons, and 16% rests with the top ten. The material sequenced was peripheral blood. These receptors originate from a woman aged 55-69 years with acute or convalescent COVID-19.

J is TRBJ2-7 and V is TRBV5-5, with a possible D match to TRBD1 (5 bases). The V gene lost 0 bases and the J gene lost 1 base, with 11 bases spanning the gap. From germline, CDR1 is SGHKS and CDR2 YYEKEE (reference sequence). The CDR3 covers 15 residues. The CDR3 DNA sequence: TGTGCCAGCAGCTTGGGACAGACTCGTTCCTACGAGCAGTACTTC. Encoded protein: CASSLGQTRSYEQYF.

The table lists this clone with a few counts. The rearrangement uses TRBV13 and TRBJ2-7, with 12 bases lining up with TRBD2. The V gene's germline CDR1 is PRHDT and CDR2 FYEKMQ (reference sequence). V was pared by 3 bases and J by 2 bases, with 5 bases of the junction left unmatched. CDR3 length: 16 amino acids. The CDR3 reads CASSLSGLAGTYEQYF. The CDR3 DNA follows: TGTGCCAGCAGCTTGAGTGGACTAGCGGGGACCTACGAGCAGTACTTC.

The genes are TRBV9 and TRBJ1-2, with D hard to call. Trimming shortened V by 0 bases and J by 3 bases, and 12 bases separated the two germline ends. The CDR3 has 15 residues. CDR1 and CDR2 (germline): SGDLS, YYNGEE. This CDR3 is CASSVDPGQDYGYTF. The CDR3 region has the DNA TGTGCCAGCAGCGTAGACCCAGGCCAGGACTATGGCTACACCTTC.

The chain carries TRBV6-2 or TRBV6-3 and TRBJ1-2; D ambiguous. Germline V gives CDR1 MNHEY, CDR2 SVGEGT. V lost 0 bases and J 4 bases, leaving 9 bases between the germline ends. This CDR3 spans 14 amino acids. The CDR3 spells CASSYSWRSYGYTF. In DNA, the CDR3 is TGTGCCAGCAGTTACTCGTGGAGGTCCTATGGCTACACCTTC.

This chain links TRBV2 with TRBJ2-1; TRBD2 might be the D (6 bases). This CDR3 comprises 15 residues. The V gene lost 5 bases and the J gene lost 1 base, with 12 bases spanning the gap. CDR1 is SNHLY, CDR2 FYNNEI, per germline. CDR3 DNA: TGTGCCAGCAGTACCCTGCGGGGTTCCTACAATGAGCAGTTCTTC. It codes for CASSTLRGSYNEQFF.

This rearrangement joins TRBV5-1 to TRBJ2-3; D is unclear. CDR3 size: 11 residues. Germline assignment: CDR1 SGHRS and CDR2 YFSETQ. With 5 bases removed from V and 10 bases from J, the gap between germline ends came to 11 bases. Here the CDR3 DNA reads TGCGCCAGCAGTTTTGTTCCGGCGCAGTATTTT. This gives the protein CASSFVPAQYF.

Remarks on this clone: At one end, the junction sequence differs from germline, possibly due to a read error. CDR3 in amino acids: CASSQVRYSEQFF. In nucleotides, the CDR3 is TGCGCCAGCAGCCAAGTCCGTTACAGTGAGCAGTTCTTC. This chain links TRBV4-3 with TRBJ2-1, with D unclear. Germline lookup yields CDR1 LGHNA and CDR2 YSLEER. The CDR3 is 13 amino acids.

The chain employs TRBV30 and TRBJ2-7; no reliable D call. Germline-derived CDR1 and CDR2 are GTSNPN and SVGIG (reference sequence). The CDR3 covers 15 residues. V lost 7 bases, J lost 0 bases, and 19 bases lay in between. The CDR3 region has the DNA TGTGCCTTCCTCTTTTACCAGAGGAGCTCCTACGAGCAGTACTTC. Translated, it gives CAFLFYQRSSYEQYF.

In the case of this clone: It may be a read error: a sequence one base away is much more abundant. V is TRBV11-2 and J is TRBJ1-2, with D tentatively TRBD1 (6 bases). Deletions cut 3 bases from V and 2 bases from J, with 10 bases between. The CDR3 runs to 14 residues. CDR1 is SGHAT and CDR2 is FQNNGV in the germline V gene. The CDR3 bases are TGTGCCAGCAGCTTGGGGCAGGGGAACTATGGCTACACCTTC. Amino acid sequence: CASSLGQGNYGYTF.

This chain links TRBV6-5 with TRBJ1-1; 8 bases match TRBD1. The CDR3 extends over 14 amino acids. Trimming removed 7 bases from V and 6 bases from J; junction bases left unmatched: 10. Germline values: CDR1 MNHEY, CDR2 SVGAGI. The CDR3 coding sequence is TGTGCCAGCATAAGGACAGGGACGGGCGCTGAAGCTTTCTTT. It encodes CASIRTGTGAEAFF.

The CDR3 spells CASSKLLFTSGTDTQYF. DNA of the CDR3: TGTGCCAGCAGCAAACTCTTATTTACTAGCGGCACAGATACGCAGTATTTT. The chain combines TRBV7-2 with TRBJ2-3, with 7 bases lining up with TRBD2. V lost 5 bases, J lost 1 base, and 12 bases stayed unmatched. Germline V lookup: CDR1 SGHTA, CDR2 FQGNSA. This CDR3 is 17 amino acids long.

The chain uses TRBV18 and TRBJ1-2, with TRBD1 as a possible D gene (6 bases). The CDR3 covers 15 residues. With 3 bases removed from V and 6 bases from J, the gap between germline ends came to 17 bases. Per germline, CDR1 KGHSH and CDR2 LQKENI. The DNA of the CDR3 is TGTGCCAGCTCACCGCCTTGGGGGCAGGACGATGGCTACACCTTC. It is translated as CASSPPWGQDDGYTF.

This clone was recorded once. The rearrangement uses TRBV28 and TRBJ2-3; a possible D gene is TRBD1 (6 bases). V dropped 3 bases and J dropped 4 bases, with 20 bases sitting between them. The germline gives CDR1 MDHEN, CDR2 SYDVKM. The CDR3 consists of 17 residues. The CDR3 coding sequence is TGTGCCAGCAGTTTCCAAACAGGGAGAGTTTGGGCAGATACGCAGTATTTT. Its protein product is CASSFQTGRVWADTQYF.

The rearrangement joins TRBV6-2 or TRBV6-3 to TRBJ1-3, with D perhaps matching TRBD1 (5 bases). The CDR3 runs to 15 residues. Germline assignment: CDR1 MNHEY and CDR2 SVGEGT. Trimming shortened V by 5 bases and J by 0 bases, and 11 bases separated the two germline ends. The CDR3 coding sequence is TGTGCCAGCAGTGACCGGACAACCTCTGGAAACACCATATATTTT. Its protein product is CASSDRTTSGNTIYF.

The chain joins TRBV6-2 or TRBV6-3 to TRBJ2-1; 7 bases align to TRBD2. The V gene end was trimmed by 6 bases and the J gene end by 6 bases; junction bases not matched to a gene: 5. The CDR3 runs to 13 residues. Germline V lookup: CDR1 MNHEY, CDR2 SVGEGT. CDR3: CASSKTSRNEQFF. The CDR3 nucleotides read TGTGCCAGCAGCAAGACTAGCCGCAATGAGCAGTTCTTC.

The chain combines TRBV4-3 with TRBJ2-5; 8 nucleotides align to TRBD2. The CDR3 is 15 residues long. The germline V gene encodes CDR1 LGHNA and CDR2 YSLEER. The V segment lost 0 bases and the J segment 5 bases; nucleotides outside the gene matches: 5. DNA of the CDR3: TGCGCCAGCAGCCAAGATTTTACTAGCGGCGAGACCCAGTACTTC. This gives the protein CASSQDFTSGETQYF.

The genes are TRBV7-6 and TRBJ1-4; D call uncertain. Trimming removed 1 base from V and 13 bases from J, with 7 bases in between. Germline V lookup: CDR1 SGHVS, CDR2 FNYEAQ. The CDR3 has 11 residues. The CDR3, as DNA: TGTGCCAGCAGCTTAGACAGTACACTGTTTTTT. The encoded protein is CASSLDSTLFF.

Written as DNA, the CDR3 is TGCGCCAGCAGCTTACGACAGGGGATGAATGGCTACACCTTC. Encoded protein: CASSLRQGMNGYTF. The chain joins TRBV5-1 to TRBJ1-2; TRBD1 matches 8 bases. The CDR3 covers 14 residues. The V gene's germline CDR1 is SGHRS and CDR2 YFSETQ. V lost 2 bases, J lost 6 bases, and 6 bases stayed unmatched.

The chain uses TRBV7-6 and TRBJ1-2, with TRBD1 identical over 8 bases. The CDR3 contains 15 residues. V dropped 2 bases and J dropped 3; count of bases not matched to a gene: 5. Germline V lookup: CDR1 SGHVS, CDR2 FNYEAQ. The chain's CDR3 is CASSLKRTGYYGYTF. CDR3 DNA sequence: TGTGCCAGCAGCTTAAAGAGGACAGGGTACTATGGCTACACCTTC.

The chain uses TRBV27 and TRBJ2-1; 9 bases align to TRBD1. CDR1 MNHEY and CDR2 SMNVEV come from the germline V gene (reference sequence). This CDR3 has 17 amino acids. V gave up 2 bases and J gave up 2 bases; unmatched junction bases: 7. CDR3 sequence reads: CASSLVGQGITYNEQFF. In nucleotides, the CDR3 is TGTGCCAGCAGTTTAGTCGGACAGGGGATCACCTACAATGAGCAGTTCTTC.

This clone was found once. The chain uses TRBV5-1 and TRBJ1-1; possible D gene TRBD1, 6 bases. The CDR3 covers 14 residues. Germline CDR1 and CDR2: SGHRS and YFSETQ. Trimming shortened V by 7 bases and J by 1 base, and 14 bases separated the two germline ends. CDR3 nucleotides: TGCGCCAGCGCGACCGGGACAAAGAACACTGAAGCTTTCTTT. Encoded protein: CASATGTKNTEAFF.

A single count supports this clone. V gene TRBV9 combines with J gene TRBJ2-7; perhaps TRBD1 as D (6 bases). Trimming removed 4 bases at V and 0 bases at J, with 11 bases between. This CDR3 comprises 14 residues. Germline CDR1 SGDLS, CDR2 YYNGEE. The DNA of the CDR3 is TGTGCCAGCAGCCCCGGGACAATCTCCTACGAGCAGTACTTC. Its translation is CASSPGTISYEQYF. Based on the CDR3 plus reference TRBV9 and TRBJ2-7, the full variable domain is DSGVTQTPKHLITATGQRVTLRCSPRSGDLSVYWYQQSLDQGLQFLIQYYNGEERAKGNILERFSAQQFPDLHSELNLSSLELGDSALYFCASSPGTISYEQYFGPGTRLTVT.

The chain has TRBV6-2 or TRBV6-3 and TRBJ1-5; D may be TRBD1 (6 bases). V was cut by 4 bases and J by 5 bases, with 9 bases left in between. The CDR3 covers 13 residues. The germline V gene encodes CDR1 MNHEY and CDR2 SVGEGT. The CDR3 nucleotides read TGTGCCAGCAGTTGGGAGGGGGATCAGCCCCAGCATTTT. It yields the protein CASSWEGDQPQHF.

The rearrangement joins TRBV12-5 to TRBJ2-2; 12 bases are shared with TRBD1. Germline lookup yields CDR1 LGHNT and CDR2 FRNRAP. The CDR3 is 17 amino acids. The V gene end was trimmed by 1 base and the J gene end by 5 bases; junction bases not matched to a gene: 5. The CDR3 region is CASGLDPGQGATGELFF. The CDR3, as DNA: TGTGCTAGTGGTTTGGATCCGGGACAGGGGGCAACCGGGGAGCTGTTTTTT. Full variable domain (remainder filled in from reference TRBV12-5 and TRBJ2-2): DARVTQTPRHKVTEMGQEVTMRCQPILGHNTVFWYRQTMMQGLELLAYFRNRAPLDDSGMPKDRFSAEMPDATLATLKIQPSEPRDSAVYFCASGLDPGQGATGELFFGEGSRLTVL.